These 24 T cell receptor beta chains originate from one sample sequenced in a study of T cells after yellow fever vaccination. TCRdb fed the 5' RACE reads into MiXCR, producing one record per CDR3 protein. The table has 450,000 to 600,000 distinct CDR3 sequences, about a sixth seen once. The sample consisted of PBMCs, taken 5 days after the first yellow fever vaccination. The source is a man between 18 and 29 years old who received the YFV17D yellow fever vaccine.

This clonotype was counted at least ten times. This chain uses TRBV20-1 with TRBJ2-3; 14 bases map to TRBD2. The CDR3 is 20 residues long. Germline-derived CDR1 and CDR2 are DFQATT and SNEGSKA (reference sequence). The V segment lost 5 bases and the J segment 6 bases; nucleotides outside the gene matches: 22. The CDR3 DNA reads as TGCAGTGCTGTCCACCATCTCCGGGGACTAGCGGGGGCCCTCCCCGATACGCAGTATTTT. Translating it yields CSAVHHLRGLAGALPDTQYF.

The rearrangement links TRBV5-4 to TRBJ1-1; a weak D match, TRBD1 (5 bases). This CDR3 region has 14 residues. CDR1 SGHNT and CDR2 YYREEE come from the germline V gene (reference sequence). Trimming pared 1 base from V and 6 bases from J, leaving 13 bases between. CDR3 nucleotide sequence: TGTGCCAGCAGCTTGCATGTGGGGGTCGCTGAAGCTTTCTTT. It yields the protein CASSLHVGVAEAFF. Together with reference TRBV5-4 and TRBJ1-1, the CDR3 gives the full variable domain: ETGVTQSPTHLIKTRGQQVTLRCSSQSGHNTVSWYQQALGQGPQFIFQYYREEENGRGNFPPRFSGLQFPNYSSELNVNALELDDSALYLCASSLHVGVAEAFFGQGTRLTVV.

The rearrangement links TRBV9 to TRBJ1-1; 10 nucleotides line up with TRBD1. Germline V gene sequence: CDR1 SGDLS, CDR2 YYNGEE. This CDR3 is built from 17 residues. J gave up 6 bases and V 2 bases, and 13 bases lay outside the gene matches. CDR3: CASSVVPTGGNFAEAFF. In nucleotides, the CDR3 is TGTGCCAGCAGCGTTGTTCCGACAGGGGGCAATTTCGCTGAAGCTTTCTTT.

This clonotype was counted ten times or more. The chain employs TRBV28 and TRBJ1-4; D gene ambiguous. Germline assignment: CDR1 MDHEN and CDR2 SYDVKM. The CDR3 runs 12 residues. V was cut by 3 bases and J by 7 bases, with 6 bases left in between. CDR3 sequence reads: CASSFRGEKLFF. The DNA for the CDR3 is TGTGCCAGCAGTTTCCGTGGTGAAAAACTGTTTTTT.

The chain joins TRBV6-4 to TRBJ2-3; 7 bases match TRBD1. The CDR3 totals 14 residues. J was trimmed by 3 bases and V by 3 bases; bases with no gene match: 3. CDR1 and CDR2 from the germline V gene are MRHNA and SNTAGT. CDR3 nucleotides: TGTGCCAGCAGTGAACAGGGGTGGACAGATACGCAGTATTTT. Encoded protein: CASSEQGWTDTQYF.

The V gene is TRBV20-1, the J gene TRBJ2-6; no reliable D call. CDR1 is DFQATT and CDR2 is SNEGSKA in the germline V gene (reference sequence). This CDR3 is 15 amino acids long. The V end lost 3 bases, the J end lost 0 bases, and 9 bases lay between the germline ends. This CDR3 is CSARGPGSGANVLTF. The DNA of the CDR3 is TGCAGTGCTAGGGGCCCGGGCTCTGGGGCCAACGTCCTGACTTTC.

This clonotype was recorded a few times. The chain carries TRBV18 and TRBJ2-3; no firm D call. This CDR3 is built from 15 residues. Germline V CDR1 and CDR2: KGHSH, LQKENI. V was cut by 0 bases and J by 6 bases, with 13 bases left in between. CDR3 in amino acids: CASSPPSPGADTQYF. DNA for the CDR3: TGTGCCAGCTCACCACCGTCGCCCGGCGCCGATACGCAGTATTTT.

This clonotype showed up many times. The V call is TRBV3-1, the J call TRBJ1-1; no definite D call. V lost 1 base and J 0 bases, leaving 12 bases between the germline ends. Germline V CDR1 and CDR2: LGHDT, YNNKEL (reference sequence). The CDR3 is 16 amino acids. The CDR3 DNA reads TGTGCCAGCAGCCAAGGTTTGGAGCGAATGAACACTGAAGCTTTCTTT. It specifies CASSQGLERMNTEAFF.

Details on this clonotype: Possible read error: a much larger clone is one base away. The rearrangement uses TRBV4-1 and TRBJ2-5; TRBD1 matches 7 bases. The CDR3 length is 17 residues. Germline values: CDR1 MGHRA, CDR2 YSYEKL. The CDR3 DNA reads TGCGGCAGCAGCCAAGGGCAGGGGGTCACTTACCAAGAGACCCAGTACTTC. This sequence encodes CGSSQGQGVTYQETQYF.

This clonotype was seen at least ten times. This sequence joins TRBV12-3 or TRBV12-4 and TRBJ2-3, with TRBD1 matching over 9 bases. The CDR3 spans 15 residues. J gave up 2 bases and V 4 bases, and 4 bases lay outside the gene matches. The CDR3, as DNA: TGTGCCAGCAGTTCCGGGACAGGGAACACAGATACGCAGTATTTT. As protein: CASSSGTGNTDTQYF.

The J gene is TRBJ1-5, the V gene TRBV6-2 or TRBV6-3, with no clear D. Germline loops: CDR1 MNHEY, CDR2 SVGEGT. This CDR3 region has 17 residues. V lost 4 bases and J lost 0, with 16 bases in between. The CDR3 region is CASSFPRKNPSNQPQHF. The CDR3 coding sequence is TGTGCCAGCAGTTTCCCGCGAAAAAATCCTAGCAATCAGCCCCAGCATTTT.

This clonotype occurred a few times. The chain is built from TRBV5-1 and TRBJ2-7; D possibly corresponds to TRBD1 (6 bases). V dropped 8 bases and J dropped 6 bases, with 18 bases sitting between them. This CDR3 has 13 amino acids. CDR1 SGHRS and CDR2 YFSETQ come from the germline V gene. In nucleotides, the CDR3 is TGCGCCAGTAGCACAGGGAGCCACGCCGAGCAGTACTTC. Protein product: CASSTGSHAEQYF.

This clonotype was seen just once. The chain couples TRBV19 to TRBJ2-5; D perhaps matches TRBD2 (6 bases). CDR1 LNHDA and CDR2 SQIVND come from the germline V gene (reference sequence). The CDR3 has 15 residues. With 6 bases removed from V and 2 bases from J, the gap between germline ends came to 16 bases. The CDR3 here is CASRSGVASQETQYF. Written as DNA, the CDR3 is TGTGCCAGTAGATCGGGGGTGGCTTCACAAGAGACCCAGTACTTC.

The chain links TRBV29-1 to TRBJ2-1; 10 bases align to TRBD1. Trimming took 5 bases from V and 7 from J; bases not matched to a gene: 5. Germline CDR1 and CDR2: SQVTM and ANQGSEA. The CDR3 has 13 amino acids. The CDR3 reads CSVSRQGANEQFF. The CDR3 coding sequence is TGCAGCGTTTCCCGACAGGGGGCGAATGAGCAGTTCTTC.

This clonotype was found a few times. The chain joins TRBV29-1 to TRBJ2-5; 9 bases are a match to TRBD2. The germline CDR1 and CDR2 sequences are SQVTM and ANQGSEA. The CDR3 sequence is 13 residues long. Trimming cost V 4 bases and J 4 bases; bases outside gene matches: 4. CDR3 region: CSVGREGRETQYF. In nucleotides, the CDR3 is TGCAGCGTTGGGCGGGAGGGCCGAGAGACCCAGTACTTC.

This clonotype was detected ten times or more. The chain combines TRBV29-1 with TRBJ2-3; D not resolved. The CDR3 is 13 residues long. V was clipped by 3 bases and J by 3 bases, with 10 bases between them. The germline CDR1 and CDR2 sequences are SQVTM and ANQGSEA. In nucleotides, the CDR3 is TGCAGCGTTGACAGGACCCTGACAGATACGCAGTATTTT. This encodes CSVDRTLTDTQYF.

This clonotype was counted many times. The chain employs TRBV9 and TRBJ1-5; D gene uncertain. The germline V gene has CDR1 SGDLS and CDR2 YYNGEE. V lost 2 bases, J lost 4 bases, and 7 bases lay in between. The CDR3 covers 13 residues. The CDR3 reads CASSVGENQPQHF. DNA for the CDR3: TGTGCCAGCAGCGTGGGCGAGAATCAGCCCCAGCATTTT.

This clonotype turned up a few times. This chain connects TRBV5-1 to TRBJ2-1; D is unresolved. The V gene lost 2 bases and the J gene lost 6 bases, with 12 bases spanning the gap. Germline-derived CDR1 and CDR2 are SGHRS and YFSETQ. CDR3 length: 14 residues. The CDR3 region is CASSFSSPGNEQFF. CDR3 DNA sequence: TGCGCCAGCAGCTTCAGTAGTCCCGGCAATGAGCAGTTCTTC.

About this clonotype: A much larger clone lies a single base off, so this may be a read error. CDR3 in DNA: TGCGCCAGCAGCTCGACGAGCGGGGGGGTTCCCTACAATGAGCAGTTCTTC. It encodes CASSSTSGGVPYNEQFF. The chain is built from TRBV5-1 and TRBJ2-1, with TRBD2 identical over 10 bases. The CDR3 runs 17 residues. Trimming took 3 bases from V and 2 from J; bases not matched to a gene: 8. The germline CDR1 and CDR2 sequences are SGHRS and YFSETQ.

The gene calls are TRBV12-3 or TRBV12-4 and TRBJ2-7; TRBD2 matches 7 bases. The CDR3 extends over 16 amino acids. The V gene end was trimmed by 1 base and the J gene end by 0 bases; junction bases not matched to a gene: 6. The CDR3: CASSLGASGISYEQYF. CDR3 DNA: TGTGCCAGCAGTTTAGGGGCTAGCGGAATCTCCTACGAGCAGTACTTC.

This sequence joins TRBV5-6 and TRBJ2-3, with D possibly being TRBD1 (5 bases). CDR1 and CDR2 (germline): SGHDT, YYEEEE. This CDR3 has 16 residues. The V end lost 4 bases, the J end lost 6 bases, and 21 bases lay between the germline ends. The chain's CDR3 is CASSARGSSRRDTQYF. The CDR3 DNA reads TGTGCCAGCAGCGCAAGGGGCTCTTCCCGAAGGGATACGCAGTATTTT.

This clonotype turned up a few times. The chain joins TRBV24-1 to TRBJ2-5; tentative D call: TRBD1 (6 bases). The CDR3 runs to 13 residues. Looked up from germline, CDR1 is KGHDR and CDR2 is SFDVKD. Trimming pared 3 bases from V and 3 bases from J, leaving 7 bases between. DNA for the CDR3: TGTGCCACCAGTGATGCAGGGGAAGAGACCCAGTACTTC. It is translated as CATSDAGEETQYF.

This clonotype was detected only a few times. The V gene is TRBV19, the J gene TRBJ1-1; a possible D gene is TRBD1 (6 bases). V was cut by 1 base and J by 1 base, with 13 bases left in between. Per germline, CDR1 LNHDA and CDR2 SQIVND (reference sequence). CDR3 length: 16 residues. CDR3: CASSIGAGTQNTEAFF. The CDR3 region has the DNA TGTGCCAGTAGTATAGGCGCCGGGACACAGAACACTGAAGCTTTCTTT.

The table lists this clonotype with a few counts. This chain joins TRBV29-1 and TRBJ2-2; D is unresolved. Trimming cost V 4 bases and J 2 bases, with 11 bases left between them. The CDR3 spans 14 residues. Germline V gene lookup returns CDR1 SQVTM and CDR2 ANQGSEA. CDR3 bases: TGCAGCGTTGCAGCCCAGTTAAACACCGGGGAGCTGTTTTTT. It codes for CSVAAQLNTGELFF.